Detailed here is one T cell receptor (beta chain). Its target is unknown. Sequencing used immunoSEQ multiplex PCR; TCRdb keeps in-frame clones, though not all of them. The profile shows about 130,000 clones, about 94% of them singletons. The entry originates in a study of T cell responses to AZD1222 COVID-19 vaccine. Whole-study results and caveats: Spike as a whole was targeted by vaccine-associated CD4 TCRs, dominant at 160-218 and 743-854. Once two AZD1222 doses were given, Spike-specific TCR breadth and depth went up.

The CDR3 extends over 15 amino acids. V lost 0 bases and J 2 bases, leaving 12 bases between the germline ends. The germline CDR1 and CDR2 sequences are SGHRS and YFSETQ. This sequence was found in an adult in good health. V usage is TRBV5-1 and J usage is TRBJ2-7; a possible D gene is TRBD2 (5 bases). The sample was peripheral blood, taken on day 0 of AZD1222 vaccination. CDR3 sequence (DNA): TGCGCCAGCAGCTTGGATGTCGGGAACACCTACGAGCAGTACTTC. This gives the protein CASSLDVGNTYEQYF.